A selection of T cell receptor beta chains follows, all from one sample in a study of cytomegalovirus exposure and HLA in healthy donors. Profiled with immunoSEQ multiplex PCR; TCRdb holds only in-frame clones, not every one. There are 150,000 to 200,000 clones in the sample; around 78% occur only once, and 1% lies in the top ten. Sequencing was carried out using PBMCs. Receptors originate from a woman aged 40 to 50 in good health and CMV-seronegative. Each CDR3 is given with its conserved first and last residue. D genes are given only for firm matches. The size field is filled for only some rows; it gives once, few, many or a size class.

CDR3 protein,CDR3 DNA,J gene,V gene,D gene,clone size
CASSVGSGMGNEQYF,TGTGCCAGCAGCGTAGGCAGCGGGATGGGGAACGAGCAGTACTTC,TRBJ2-7,TRBV9,TRBD2,-
CASSEAGGASYEQYF,TGTGCCAGCAGTGAAGCAGGGGGCGCGTCGTACGAGCAGTACTTC,TRBJ2-7,TRBV6-1,TRBD1,-
CASSLGQGAAEAFF,TGTGCCAGCAGCTTGGGGCAGGGGGCGGCTGAAGCTTTCTTT,TRBJ1-1,TRBV7-3,TRBD1,-
CASSSYPRVPYGYTF,TGTGCCAGCAGCTCCTATCCCAGGGTCCCCTATGGCTACACCTTC,TRBJ1-2,TRBV7-9,-,-
CASRHPTGHTEAFF,TGTGCCAGCAGACACCCGACAGGCCACACTGAAGCTTTCTTT,TRBJ1-1,TRBV28,-,-
CASSPRTGGFDEQFF,TGTGCCAGCAGCCCGAGGACAGGGGGCTTCGATGAGCAGTTCTTC,TRBJ2-1,TRBV7-3,TRBD1,-
CAISEYAQGNYGYTF,TGTGCCATCAGTGAGTACGCCCAGGGAAACTATGGCTACACCTTC,TRBJ1-2,TRBV10-3,-,-
CASSQGPGHRQMNTEAFF,TGCGCCAGCAGCCAAGGACCGGGACACAGACAGATGAACACTGAAGCTTTCTTT,TRBJ1-1,TRBV5-1,-,-
CAISRSNTGELFF,TGTGCCATCAGCAGGTCGAACACCGGGGAGCTGTTTTTT,TRBJ2-2,TRBV10-3,-,-
CATGQGSGEQYF,TGTGCCACCGGACAGGGGAGTGGCGAGCAGTACTTC,TRBJ2-7,TRBV19,TRBD1,-
CASSSGQGKIDTQYF,TGCGCCAGCAGCTCGGGACAGGGAAAAATAGATACGCAGTATTTT,TRBJ2-3,TRBV5-1,TRBD1,-
CASMDRDYSNQPQHF,TGTGCCAGCATGGACAGGGATTATAGCAATCAGCCCCAGCATTTT,TRBJ1-5,TRBV6-1,TRBD1,-
CASRYRTGIYF,TGTGCCAGCAGATACCGGACAGGGATATACTTC,TRBJ2-4,TRBV6-6,TRBD1,-
CASSFGTYEQYF,TGTGCCAGCAGCTTTGGTACTTACGAGCAGTACTTC,TRBJ2-7,TRBV5-5,-,-
CASSQSGTGEAEQYF,TGTGCCAGCAGCCAATCCGGGACAGGGGAGGCCGAGCAGTACTTC,TRBJ2-7,TRBV28,TRBD1,-
CASSLELAGGADTQYF,TGTGCCAGCAGCTTAGAGCTAGCGGGAGGGGCAGATACGCAGTATTTT,TRBJ2-3,TRBV11-2,TRBD2,-
CASSLGTSLIQETQYF,TGCGCCAGCAGCTTGGGGACTAGCCTAATCCAAGAGACCCAGTACTTC,TRBJ2-5,TRBV5-1,TRBD2,few
CASRPLTASTDTQYF,TGTGCCAGCCGGCCCCTTACAGCAAGCACAGATACGCAGTATTTT,TRBJ2-3,TRBV9,-,-
CASSEGVTTNEKLFF,TGCGCCAGCAGCGAGGGAGTAACAACTAATGAAAAACTGTTTTTT,TRBJ1-4,TRBV4-1,-,-
CASRSFGGGNGYTF,TGTGCCAGCCGCTCCTTTGGGGGGGGGAATGGCTACACCTTC,TRBJ1-2,TRBV6-5,-,-
CASTPGQFYGYTF,TGTGCCAGCACCCCCGGACAGTTCTATGGCTACACCTTC,TRBJ1-2,TRBV6-5,-,-
CASSLTGENTEAFF,TGTGCCAGCAGCTTGACAGGGGAGAACACTGAAGCTTTCTTT,TRBJ1-1,TRBV7-9,TRBD1,-